This T cell receptor beta chain was found in a study of Ad26.COV2.S vaccination and SARS-CoV-2 variants. Study-level information: Donor participated within the Ad26.COV2.S arm of the COV1001 trial. Ad26.COV2.S was injected intramuscularly once or twice, 56 days apart.

Indicated treatment: some 20 received Ad26.COV2.S at low or high dose, single or two shots; about 5 received placebo; per-sample allocation not given. At day 63 after the first vaccine or placebo injection, samples were drawn. In Boston, an adult donor aged 18-55 years took part. The CDR3 consists of 14 residues. Germline-derived CDR1 and CDR2 are SEHNR and FQNEAQ (reference sequence). With V trimmed by 11 bases and J by 3 bases, 11 bases remained unmatched. Sequencing used immunoSEQ multiplex PCR; TCRdb keeps in-frame clones, though not all of them. In the table there are about 450,000 clones, approximately 89% of which are singletons.

The specimen was peripheral blood, collected in a trial of Ad26.COV2.S vaccine versus placebo. J is TRBJ2-3 and V is TRBV7-9; 7 bases are a match to TRBD1. This clonotype was sampled from a person between 18 and 59 years old who received the Ad26.COV2.S COVID-19 vaccine or a placebo. The CDR3 DNA follows: TGTGCCTTTTTTCGGGACAGTAGGACAGATACGCAGTATTTT. Its protein is CAFFRDSRTDTQYF.